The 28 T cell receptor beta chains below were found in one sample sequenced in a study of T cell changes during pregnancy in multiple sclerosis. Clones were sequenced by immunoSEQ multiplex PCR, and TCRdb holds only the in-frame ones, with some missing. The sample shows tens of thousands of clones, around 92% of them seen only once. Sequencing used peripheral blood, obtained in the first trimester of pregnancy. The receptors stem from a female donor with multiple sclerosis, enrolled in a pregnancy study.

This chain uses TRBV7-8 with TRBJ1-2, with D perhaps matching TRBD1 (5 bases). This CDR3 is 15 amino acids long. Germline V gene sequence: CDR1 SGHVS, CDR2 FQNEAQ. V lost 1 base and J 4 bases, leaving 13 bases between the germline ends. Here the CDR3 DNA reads TGTGCCAGCAGCTTAGGGGGGGGGAGCCTCTATGGCTACACCTTC. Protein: CASSLGGGSLYGYTF.

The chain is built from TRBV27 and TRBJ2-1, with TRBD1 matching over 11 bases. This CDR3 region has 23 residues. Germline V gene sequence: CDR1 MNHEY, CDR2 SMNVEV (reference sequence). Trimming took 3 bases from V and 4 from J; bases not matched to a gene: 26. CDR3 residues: CASSLWGWDRGMERLGEYNEQFF. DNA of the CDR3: TGTGCCAGCAGTTTGTGGGGTTGGGACAGGGGGATGGAAAGACTAGGGGAGTACAATGAGCAGTTCTTC.

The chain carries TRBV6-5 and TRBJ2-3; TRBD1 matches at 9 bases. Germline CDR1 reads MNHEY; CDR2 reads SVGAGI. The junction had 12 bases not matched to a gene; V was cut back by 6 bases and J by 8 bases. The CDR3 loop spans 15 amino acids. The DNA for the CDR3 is TGTGCCAGCAGATTCGCCGGGACAGGGATGGGTACGCAGTATTTT. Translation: CASRFAGTGMGTQYF.

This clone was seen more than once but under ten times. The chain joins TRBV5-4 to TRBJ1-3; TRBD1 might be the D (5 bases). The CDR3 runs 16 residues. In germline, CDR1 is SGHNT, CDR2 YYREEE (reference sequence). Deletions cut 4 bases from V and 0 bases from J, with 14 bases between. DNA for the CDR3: TGTGCCAGCAGCCTCGCAGGGCCCACCTCTGGAAACACCATATATTTT. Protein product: CASSLAGPTSGNTIYF.

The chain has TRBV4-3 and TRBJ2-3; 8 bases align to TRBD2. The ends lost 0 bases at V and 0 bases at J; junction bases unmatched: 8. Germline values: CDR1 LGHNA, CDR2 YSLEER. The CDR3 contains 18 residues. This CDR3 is CASSQEAHLAGSTDTQYF. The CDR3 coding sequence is TGCGCCAGCAGCCAAGAAGCTCATCTAGCGGGTAGCACAGATACGCAGTATTTT.

The CDR3 region is CASSKSGDYEQYF. The CDR3 nucleotides read TGTGCCAGCAGCAAATCAGGGGATTACGAGCAGTACTTC. This sequence joins TRBV7-8 and TRBJ2-7, with D maybe TRBD1 (6 bases). The germline CDR1 and CDR2 sequences are SGHVS and FQNEAQ. Trimming took off 5 bases at V and 4 bases at J, with 12 bases between the two ends. The CDR3 runs to 13 residues. The whole variable domain, filled in from reference TRBV7-8 and TRBJ2-7, reads GAGVSQSPRYKVAKRGQDVALRCDPISGHVSLFWYQQALGQGPEFLTYFQNEAQLDKSGLPSDRFFAERPEGSVSTLKIQRTQQEDSAVYLCASSKSGDYEQYFGPGTRLTVT.

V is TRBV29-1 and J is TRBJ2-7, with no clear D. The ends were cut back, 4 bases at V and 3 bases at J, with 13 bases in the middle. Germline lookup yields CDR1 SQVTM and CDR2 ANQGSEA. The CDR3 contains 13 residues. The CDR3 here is CSVAVTSNYEQYF. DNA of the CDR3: TGCAGCGTTGCTGTGACTTCAAACTACGAGCAGTACTTC.

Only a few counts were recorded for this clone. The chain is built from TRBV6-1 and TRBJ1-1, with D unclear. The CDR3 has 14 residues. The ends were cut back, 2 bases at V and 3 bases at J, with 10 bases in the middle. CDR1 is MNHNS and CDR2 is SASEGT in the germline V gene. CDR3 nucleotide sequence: TGTGCCAGCAGTGAACGGTGGCGGGACACTGAAGCTTTCTTT. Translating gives CASSERWRDTEAFF.

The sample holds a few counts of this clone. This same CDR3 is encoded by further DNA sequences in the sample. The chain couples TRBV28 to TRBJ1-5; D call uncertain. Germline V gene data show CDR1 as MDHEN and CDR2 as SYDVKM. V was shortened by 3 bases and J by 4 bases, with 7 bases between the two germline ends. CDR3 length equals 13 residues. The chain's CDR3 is CASSLVSNQPQHF. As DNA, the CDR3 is TGTGCCAGCAGTTTGGTCAGTAATCAGCCCCAGCATTTT. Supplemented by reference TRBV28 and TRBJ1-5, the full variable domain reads DVKVTQSSRYLVKRTGEKVFLECVQDMDHENMFWYRQDPGLGLRLIYFSYDVKMKEKGDIPEGYSVSREKKERFSLILESASTNQTSMYLCASSLVSNQPQHFGDGTRLSIL.

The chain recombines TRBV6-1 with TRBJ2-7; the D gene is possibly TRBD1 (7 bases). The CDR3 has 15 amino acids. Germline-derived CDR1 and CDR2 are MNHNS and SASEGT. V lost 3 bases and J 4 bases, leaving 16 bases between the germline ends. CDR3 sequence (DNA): TGTGCCAGCAGTGACCCGTCCAGGGGGAGGTACGAGCAGTACTTC. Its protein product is CASSDPSRGRYEQYF.

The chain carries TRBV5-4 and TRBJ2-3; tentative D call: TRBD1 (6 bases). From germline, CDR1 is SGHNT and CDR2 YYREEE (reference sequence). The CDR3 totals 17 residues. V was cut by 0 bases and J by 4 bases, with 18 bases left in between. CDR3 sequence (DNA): TGTGCCAGCAGCTTGGCGACAGGCCCAGCCCGTCCAGATACGCAGTATTTT. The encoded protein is CASSLATGPARPDTQYF. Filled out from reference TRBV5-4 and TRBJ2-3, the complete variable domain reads ETGVTQSPTHLIKTRGQQVTLRCSSQSGHNTVSWYQQALGQGPQFIFQYYREEENGRGNFPPRFSGLQFPNYSSELNVNALELDDSALYLCASSLATGPARPDTQYFGPGTRLTVL.

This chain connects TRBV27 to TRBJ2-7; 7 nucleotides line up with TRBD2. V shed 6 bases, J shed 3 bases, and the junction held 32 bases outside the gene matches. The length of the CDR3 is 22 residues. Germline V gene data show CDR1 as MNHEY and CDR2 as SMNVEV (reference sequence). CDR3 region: CASSQYTHLSGIKALLHYEQYF. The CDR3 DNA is TGTGCCAGCAGCCAATACACGCACCTCAGCGGGATCAAAGCCCTATTACACTACGAGCAGTACTTC.

The CDR3 DNA follows: TGTGCCAGCAGTGACAGCTACGAGCAGTACTTC. As protein: CASSDSYEQYF. The chain couples TRBV2 to TRBJ2-7; no reliable D call. The CDR3 runs to 11 residues. Germline lookup yields CDR1 SNHLY and CDR2 FYNNEI. V lost 3 bases to trimming and J lost 3 bases, with 3 bases between them.

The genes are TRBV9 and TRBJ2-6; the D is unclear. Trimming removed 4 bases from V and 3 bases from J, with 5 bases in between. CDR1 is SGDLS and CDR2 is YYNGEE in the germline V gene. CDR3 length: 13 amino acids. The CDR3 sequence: CASSTSGANVLTF. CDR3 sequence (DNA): TGTGCCAGCAGCACGAGTGGGGCCAACGTCCTGACTTTC.

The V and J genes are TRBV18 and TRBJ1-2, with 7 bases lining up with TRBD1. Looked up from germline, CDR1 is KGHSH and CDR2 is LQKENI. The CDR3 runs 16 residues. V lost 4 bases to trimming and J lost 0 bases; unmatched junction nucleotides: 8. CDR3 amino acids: CASSQLRDSSNYGYTF. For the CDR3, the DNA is TGTGCCAGCTCACAACTCCGGGACAGCTCTAACTATGGCTACACCTTC.

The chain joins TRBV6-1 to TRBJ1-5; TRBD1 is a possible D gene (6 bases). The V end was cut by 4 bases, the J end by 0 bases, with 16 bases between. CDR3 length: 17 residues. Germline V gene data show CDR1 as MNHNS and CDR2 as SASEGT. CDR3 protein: CASSARQASYSNQPQHF. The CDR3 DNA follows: TGTGCCAGCAGTGCTAGACAGGCGAGTTATAGCAATCAGCCCCAGCATTTT.

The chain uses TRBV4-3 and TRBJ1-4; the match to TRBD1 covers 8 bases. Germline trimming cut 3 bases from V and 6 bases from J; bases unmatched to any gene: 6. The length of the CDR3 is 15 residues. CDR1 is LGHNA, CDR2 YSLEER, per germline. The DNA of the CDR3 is TGCGCCAGCAGCCACCTGACAGGGGAGGATGAAAAACTGTTTTTT. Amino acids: CASSHLTGEDEKLFF.

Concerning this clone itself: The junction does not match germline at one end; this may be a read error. CDR3 in DNA: TGTGCCAGCAGCCTAGCGGGAGGAGGAGAGACCCAGTACTTC. Translating it yields CASSLAGGGETQYF. The chain uses TRBV7-9 and TRBJ2-5; 11 bases align to TRBD2. The CDR3 has 14 residues. Germline CDR1 and CDR2: SEHNR and FQNEAQ (reference sequence).

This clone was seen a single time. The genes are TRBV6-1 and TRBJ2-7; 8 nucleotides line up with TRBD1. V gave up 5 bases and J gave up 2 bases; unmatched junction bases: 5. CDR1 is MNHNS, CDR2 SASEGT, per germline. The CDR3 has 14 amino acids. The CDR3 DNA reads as TGTGCCAGCAGTTCGACAGGGGCCCCCTACGAGCAGTACTTC. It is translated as CASSSTGAPYEQYF.

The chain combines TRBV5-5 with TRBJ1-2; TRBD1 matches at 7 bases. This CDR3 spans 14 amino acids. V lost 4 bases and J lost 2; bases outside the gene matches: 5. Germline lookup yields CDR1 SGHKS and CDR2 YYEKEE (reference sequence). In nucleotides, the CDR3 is TGTGCCAGCAGCCCGGGACAGTCGAACTATGGCTACACCTTC. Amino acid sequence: CASSPGQSNYGYTF.

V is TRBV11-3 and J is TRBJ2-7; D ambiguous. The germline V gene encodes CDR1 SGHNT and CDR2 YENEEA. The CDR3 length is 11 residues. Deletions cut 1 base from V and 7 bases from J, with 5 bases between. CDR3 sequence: CASSLVREQYF. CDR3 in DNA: TGTGCCAGCAGCTTAGTCAGGGAGCAGTACTTC.

For the CDR3, the DNA is TGTGCCAGCAGCTTCTCTAGCGGCTCAGAGACCCAGTACTTC. It yields the protein CASSFSSGSETQYF. The chain employs TRBV7-9 and TRBJ2-5; 7 bases map to TRBD2. Germline trimming cut 3 bases from V and 4 bases from J; bases unmatched to any gene: 5. Germline V CDR1 and CDR2: SEHNR, FQNEAQ (reference sequence). The CDR3 contains 14 residues.

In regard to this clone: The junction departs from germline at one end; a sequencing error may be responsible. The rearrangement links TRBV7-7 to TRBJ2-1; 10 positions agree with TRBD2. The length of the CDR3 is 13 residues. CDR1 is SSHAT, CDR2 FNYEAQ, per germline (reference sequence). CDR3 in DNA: TGTGCTAGCAGCTTAGGGGGGACTAGCGAAGCGTTCTTC. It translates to CASSLGGTSEAFF. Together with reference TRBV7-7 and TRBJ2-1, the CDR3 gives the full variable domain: GAGVSQSPRYKVTKRGQDVTLRCDPISSHATLYWYQQALGQGPEFLTYFNYEAQPDKSGLPSDRFSAERPEGSISTLTIQRTEQRDSAMYRCASSLGGTSEAFFGPGTRLTVL.

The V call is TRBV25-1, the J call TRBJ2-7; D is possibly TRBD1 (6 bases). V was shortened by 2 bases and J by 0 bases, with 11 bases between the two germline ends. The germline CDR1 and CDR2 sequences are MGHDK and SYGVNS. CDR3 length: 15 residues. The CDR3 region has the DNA TGTGCCAGCAGTGAAGGTCAGGGGAACTCCTACGAGCAGTACTTC. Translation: CASSEGQGNSYEQYF.

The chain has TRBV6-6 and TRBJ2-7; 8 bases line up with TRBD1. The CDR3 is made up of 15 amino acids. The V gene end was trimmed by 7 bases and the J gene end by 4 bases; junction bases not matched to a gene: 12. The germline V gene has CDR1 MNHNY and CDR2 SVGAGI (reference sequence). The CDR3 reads CASNEQGVFFYEQYF. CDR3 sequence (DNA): TGTGCCAGCAACGAACAGGGGGTCTTCTTTTACGAGCAGTACTTC.

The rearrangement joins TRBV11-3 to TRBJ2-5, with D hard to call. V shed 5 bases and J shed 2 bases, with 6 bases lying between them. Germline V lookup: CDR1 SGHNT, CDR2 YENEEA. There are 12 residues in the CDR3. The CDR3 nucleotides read TGTGCCAGCAGCCTTATACAAGAGACCCAGTACTTC. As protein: CASSLIQETQYF. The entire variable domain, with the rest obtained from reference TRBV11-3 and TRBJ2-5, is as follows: EAGVVQSPRYKIIEKKQPVAFWCNPISGHNTLYWYLQNLGQGPELLIRYENEEAVDDSQLPKDRFSAERLKGVDSTLKIQPAELGDSAVYLCASSLIQETQYFGPGTRLLVL.

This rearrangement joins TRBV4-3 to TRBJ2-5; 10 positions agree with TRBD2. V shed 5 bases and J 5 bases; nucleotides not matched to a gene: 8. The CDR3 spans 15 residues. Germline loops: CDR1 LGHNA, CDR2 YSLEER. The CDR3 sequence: CASSMSGRVLETQYF. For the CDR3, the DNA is TGCGCCAGCAGCATGAGCGGGAGGGTCTTGGAGACCCAGTACTTC.

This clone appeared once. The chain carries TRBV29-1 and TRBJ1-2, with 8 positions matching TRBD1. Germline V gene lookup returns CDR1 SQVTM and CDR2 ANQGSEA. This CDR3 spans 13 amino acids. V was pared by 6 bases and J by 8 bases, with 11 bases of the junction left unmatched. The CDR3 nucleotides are TGCAGCGTGGGGCAGGGGGCAAGATTCGGCTACACCTTC. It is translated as CSVGQGARFGYTF.